Listed below are T cell receptor beta chains from one sample, sequenced in a study of blood T cell repertoires in COVID-19. This table comes from immunoSEQ multiplex PCR, and its TCRdb copy is limited to in-frame clones, with some not included. This sample has some 350,000 clones, with 85% to 90% found just once. The sample comprised peripheral blood. All receptors come from a woman aged 65 to 85 with COVID-19, enrolled during active disease. CDR3s include the opening cysteine and the closing phenylalanine or tryptophan. D genes are given only for firm matches. Only part of the rows carry a size: once, few, many, or a class if the clone is expanded.

CDR3 DNA: TGTGCCAGCAGTGGAGACACGGACTACACAGATACGCAGTATTTT; CDR3 protein: CASSGDTDYTDTQYF; D gene: NA; CDR3 length: 15; V gene: TRBV27; J gene: TRBJ2-3; clone size: NA
CDR3 DNA: TGTGCCAGCAGTGGTCCGACTAGCGGGGGGTTAGAATGGCGTTTCCAAGAGACCCAGTACTTC; CDR3 protein: CASSGPTSGGLEWRFQETQYF; D gene: TRBD2; CDR3 length: 21; V gene: TRBV2; J gene: TRBJ2-5; clone size: NA
CDR3 DNA: TGTGCCAGCAGTTCGGGGCGGGGCGGTGTAGGTTACGAGCAGTACTTC; CDR3 protein: CASSSGRGGVGYEQYF; D gene: NA; CDR3 length: 16; V gene: TRBV6-5; J gene: TRBJ2-7; clone size: NA
CDR3 DNA: TGTGCCACCAGTGATCCCCAGGCGGGACAGCAAATAGATACGCAGTATTTT; CDR3 protein: CATSDPQAGQQIDTQYF; D gene: NA; CDR3 length: 17; V gene: TRBV24-1; J gene: TRBJ2-3; clone size: NA
CDR3 DNA: TGTGCCAGCAGCTCAAGACAGGGCGGAGCTTTCTTT; CDR3 protein: CASSSRQGGAFF; D gene: TRBD1; CDR3 length: 12; V gene: TRBV7-2; J gene: TRBJ1-1; clone size: NA
CDR3 DNA: TGTGCCATCAGTGAACAGGGGAACTCTGGAAACACCATATATTTT; CDR3 protein: CAISEQGNSGNTIYF; D gene: TRBD1; CDR3 length: 15; V gene: TRBV10-3; J gene: TRBJ1-3; clone size: NA
CDR3 DNA: TGTGCCAGCAGCGTAGACGGGGTGGGGTACAATGAGCAGTTCTTC; CDR3 protein: CASSVDGVGYNEQFF; D gene: NA; CDR3 length: 15; V gene: TRBV9; J gene: TRBJ2-1; clone size: NA
CDR3 DNA: TGCAGCGTCGCCGGGACAGGGGTGACTGAAGCTTTCTTT; CDR3 protein: CSVAGTGVTEAFF; D gene: TRBD1; CDR3 length: 13; V gene: TRBV29-1; J gene: TRBJ1-1; clone size: NA
CDR3 DNA: TGTGCCAGCAGCCGACCGGAGACTGGGGAGCAGTACTTC; CDR3 protein: CASSRPETGEQYF; D gene: NA; CDR3 length: 13; V gene: TRBV7-9; J gene: TRBJ2-7; clone size: NA
CDR3 DNA: TGCGCCAGCAGACTGGGGACAGGCCCTGAAGCTTTCTTT; CDR3 protein: CASRLGTGPEAFF; D gene: TRBD1; CDR3 length: 13; V gene: TRBV5-1; J gene: TRBJ1-1; clone size: NA
CDR3 DNA: TGTGCCAGCAGTCAGGGTGCTAATCAGCCCCAGCATTTT; CDR3 protein: CASSQGANQPQHF; D gene: NA; CDR3 length: 13; V gene: TRBV9; J gene: TRBJ1-5; clone size: NA
CDR3 DNA: TGTGCCAGCAGCTTAGCCGGGAGCAATCAGCCCCAGCATTTT; CDR3 protein: CASSLAGSNQPQHF; D gene: NA; CDR3 length: 14; V gene: TRBV7-6; J gene: TRBJ1-5; clone size: NA
CDR3 DNA: TGTGCCACCAGTGATAGTAGGACAGGGTTATACAACACTGAAGCTTTCTTT; CDR3 protein: CATSDSRTGLYNTEAFF; D gene: TRBD1; CDR3 length: 17; V gene: TRBV24-1; J gene: TRBJ1-1; clone size: once
CDR3 DNA: TGTGCCAGCAATACTCAAGGGGCCAATCAGCCCCAGCATTTT; CDR3 protein: CASNTQGANQPQHF; D gene: NA; CDR3 length: 14; V gene: TRBV28; J gene: TRBJ1-5; clone size: few
CDR3 DNA: TGTGCCAGCAGTTTACCCGGGACAGCTATCTACGAGCAGTACTTC; CDR3 protein: CASSLPGTAIYEQYF; D gene: TRBD1; CDR3 length: 15; V gene: TRBV7-8; J gene: TRBJ2-7; clone size: NA
CDR3 DNA: TGTGCCAGCAGCAAGACAGGGACTGCAACTAATGAAAAACTGTTTTTT; CDR3 protein: CASSKTGTATNEKLFF; D gene: TRBD1; CDR3 length: 16; V gene: TRBV5-6; J gene: TRBJ1-4; clone size: NA
CDR3 DNA: TGTGCCAGTACTCTCGGGGACAAATACACTGAAGCTTTCTTT; CDR3 protein: CASTLGDKYTEAFF; D gene: NA; CDR3 length: 14; V gene: TRBV19; J gene: TRBJ1-1; clone size: NA
CDR3 DNA: TGTGCCAGTAGGGGCAGCTTCTACGAGCAGTACTTC; CDR3 protein: CASRGSFYEQYF; D gene: NA; CDR3 length: 12; V gene: TRBV19; J gene: TRBJ2-7; clone size: NA
CDR3 DNA: TGTGCCAGTAGTCTGAGTGGGGGGAATTTGAACACTGAAGCTTTCTTT; CDR3 protein: CASSLSGGNLNTEAFF; D gene: NA; CDR3 length: 16; V gene: TRBV19; J gene: TRBJ1-1; clone size: NA
CDR3 DNA: TGTGCCAGCAGTCCCGCCGGGACAGGGTTCGGCTACACCTTC; CDR3 protein: CASSPAGTGFGYTF; D gene: TRBD1; CDR3 length: 14; V gene: TRBV27; J gene: TRBJ1-2; clone size: NA
CDR3 DNA: TGCGCCAGCAGCCCGGGGGACGGGAATAGCAATCAGCCCCAGCATTTT; CDR3 protein: CASSPGDGNSNQPQHF; D gene: NA; CDR3 length: 16; V gene: TRBV4-1; J gene: TRBJ1-5; clone size: NA
CDR3 DNA: TGTGCCAGCAGCTCTTCGACAGGGGACGTCTACGAGCAGTACTTC; CDR3 protein: CASSSSTGDVYEQYF; D gene: TRBD1; CDR3 length: 15; V gene: TRBV11-1; J gene: TRBJ2-7; clone size: NA
CDR3 DNA: TGTGCCAGCAGCTTACCCGGGACAGGGAATGGCTACACCTTC; CDR3 protein: CASSLPGTGNGYTF; D gene: TRBD1; CDR3 length: 14; V gene: TRBV7-9; J gene: TRBJ1-2; clone size: NA
CDR3 DNA: TGTGCCAGCAGCTTGGGACTAGCGGTTAATGAGCAGTTCTTC; CDR3 protein: CASSLGLAVNEQFF; D gene: TRBD2; CDR3 length: 14; V gene: TRBV7-2; J gene: TRBJ2-1; clone size: NA
CDR3 DNA: TGCAGCGTGGGACAGGGATCGATCGAAACCGGGGAGCTGTTTTTT; CDR3 protein: CSVGQGSIETGELFF; D gene: TRBD1; CDR3 length: 15; V gene: TRBV29-1; J gene: TRBJ2-2; clone size: NA
CDR3 DNA: TGTGCCATCAGTGAGAAGACAGGGGGAAACAATGAGCAGTTCTTC; CDR3 protein: CAISEKTGGNNEQFF; D gene: TRBD1; CDR3 length: 15; V gene: TRBV10-3; J gene: TRBJ2-1; clone size: NA
CDR3 DNA: TGTGCCAGCAGCGCCACAGGGAACTATGGCTACACCTTC; CDR3 protein: CASSATGNYGYTF; D gene: NA; CDR3 length: 13; V gene: TRBV7-6; J gene: TRBJ1-2; clone size: NA
CDR3 DNA: TGTGCCAGCAGCTTAGATAGGGGAATCACTGAAGCTTTCTTT; CDR3 protein: CASSLDRGITEAFF; D gene: NA; CDR3 length: 14; V gene: TRBV7-9; J gene: TRBJ1-1; clone size: once
CDR3 DNA: TGTGCCTGGAGTAGGTCGGGACAGGGAGGAAATACGCAGTATTTT; CDR3 protein: CAWSRSGQGGNTQYF; D gene: TRBD1; CDR3 length: 15; V gene: TRBV30; J gene: TRBJ2-3; clone size: few
CDR3 DNA: TGTGCCAGCAGCCCTCCTGGGAGCGGGGAGCTGTTTTTT; CDR3 protein: CASSPPGSGELFF; D gene: NA; CDR3 length: 13; V gene: TRBV9; J gene: TRBJ2-2; clone size: NA
CDR3 DNA: TGTGCCAGCAGCTCTGGGACAGGGGGCTATGGCTACACCTTC; CDR3 protein: CASSSGTGGYGYTF; D gene: TRBD1; CDR3 length: 14; V gene: TRBV7-9; J gene: TRBJ1-2; clone size: NA
CDR3 DNA: TGTGCCAGCAGTTCATACCGGGACAGAAGCTCTGGGGCCAACGTCCTGACTTTC; CDR3 protein: CASSSYRDRSSGANVLTF; D gene: TRBD1; CDR3 length: 18; V gene: TRBV7-9; J gene: TRBJ2-6; clone size: NA
CDR3 DNA: TGCGCCAGCAGTCAACGGCGCGGTGACGGAAACACCATATATTTT; CDR3 protein: CASSQRRGDGNTIYF; D gene: NA; CDR3 length: 15; V gene: TRBV5-1; J gene: TRBJ1-3; clone size: once
CDR3 DNA: TGTGCCAGCACCCCTCGGGACAGGGTGAATGAGCAGTTCTTC; CDR3 protein: CASTPRDRVNEQFF; D gene: TRBD1; CDR3 length: 14; V gene: TRBV27; J gene: TRBJ2-1; clone size: NA
CDR3 DNA: TGTGCCAGCAGCCTGAAATCCGCGGTGAGCGTTCAGCCCCAGCATTTT; CDR3 protein: CASSLKSAVSVQPQHF; D gene: NA; CDR3 length: 16; V gene: TRBV5-6; J gene: TRBJ1-5; clone size: NA
CDR3 DNA: TGTGCCACGCTTTCTACAGGGCCTACCGAAGCTTTCTTT; CDR3 protein: CATLSTGPTEAFF; D gene: NA; CDR3 length: 13; V gene: TRBV6-5; J gene: TRBJ1-1; clone size: NA
CDR3 DNA: TGTGCCAGCAGCTTGGATTCAAATAGCAATCAGCCCCAGCATTTT; CDR3 protein: CASSLDSNSNQPQHF; D gene: NA; CDR3 length: 15; V gene: TRBV5-6; J gene: TRBJ1-5; clone size: NA
CDR3 DNA: TGTGCCAGCTCACCAGCGGGGGCCTACAATGAGCAGTTCTTC; CDR3 protein: CASSPAGAYNEQFF; D gene: TRBD2; CDR3 length: 14; V gene: TRBV18; J gene: TRBJ2-1; clone size: once
CDR3 DNA: TGTGCCAGCTCACCAGCCTCAGGGGCAGCTAACTATGGCTACACCTTC; CDR3 protein: CASSPASGAANYGYTF; D gene: NA; CDR3 length: 16; V gene: TRBV18; J gene: TRBJ1-2; clone size: NA
CDR3 DNA: TGTGCCAGCAGCGTAGAAGGGGGCGAGGAGCAGTACTTC; CDR3 protein: CASSVEGGEEQYF; D gene: TRBD1; CDR3 length: 13; V gene: TRBV5-4; J gene: TRBJ2-7; clone size: NA
CDR3 DNA: TGTGCCGGGGGGGAACAGTATGGCTACACCTTC; CDR3 protein: CAGGEQYGYTF; D gene: NA; CDR3 length: 11; V gene: TRBV2; J gene: TRBJ1-2; clone size: NA
CDR3 DNA: TGTGCCAGCAGTTTCGGACTAGGCAATGAGCAGTTCTTC; CDR3 protein: CASSFGLGNEQFF; D gene: TRBD2; CDR3 length: 13; V gene: TRBV6-5; J gene: TRBJ2-1; clone size: NA
CDR3 DNA: TGTGCCAGCAGCTCCGGGACAGGGCCGCGCGTTGAAGCTTTCTTT; CDR3 protein: CASSSGTGPRVEAFF; D gene: TRBD1; CDR3 length: 15; V gene: TRBV9; J gene: TRBJ1-1; clone size: NA
CDR3 DNA: TGTGCCAGCAGCTTATCAGGTTCCGAGCAGTACTTC; CDR3 protein: CASSLSGSEQYF; D gene: NA; CDR3 length: 12; V gene: TRBV11-3; J gene: TRBJ2-7; clone size: NA